Following are 21 T cell receptor beta chains from one sample sequenced in a study of radiotherapy plus CTLA-4 blockade in lung cancer. Profiling relied on immunoSEQ multiplex PCR, and the TCRdb table lists in-frame clones only, not all of them. Of more than 75,000 clones listed, around 87% are singletons. The sample in question was peripheral blood, obtained from a patient treated with radiotherapy plus ipilimumab. All receptors derive from a human donor with non-small cell lung cancer who had stable disease on radiotherapy plus ipilimumab.

The chain is built from TRBV7-6 and TRBJ2-1; D call uncertain. V was shortened by 1 base and J by 3 bases, with 10 bases between the two germline ends. The CDR3 is made up of 15 amino acids. Germline CDR1 is SGHVS and CDR2 is FNYEAQ. The CDR3 DNA follows: TGTGCCAGCAGCTTAGGGGAAGGCCTCTACAATGAGCAGTTCTTC. This codes for CASSLGEGLYNEQFF.

The chain couples TRBV6-1 to TRBJ1-2, with TRBD1 identical over 9 bases. CDR1 and CDR2 (germline): MNHNS, SASEGT. The CDR3 extends over 13 amino acids. V shed 5 bases, J shed 7 bases, and the junction held 5 bases outside the gene matches. The CDR3 nucleotides are TGTGCCAGCAGTAGGACAGGGGAAGGTGGCTACACCTTC. Translated: CASSRTGEGGYTF.

The genes are TRBV30 and TRBJ1-6; TRBD1 agrees at 8 bases. This CDR3 is 16 amino acids long. CDR1 is GTSNPN, CDR2 SVGIG, per germline (reference sequence). Unmatched junction bases numbered 11, after V lost 3 bases and J lost 7 bases. CDR3 bases: TGTGCCTGGAGCCCCGGACAGGGTATAAGGAATTCACCCCTCCACTTT. Encoded protein: CAWSPGQGIRNSPLHF.

V and J are TRBV27 and TRBJ2-1; 10 bases agree with TRBD2. Germline loops: CDR1 MNHEY, CDR2 SMNVEV (reference sequence). CDR3 size: 15 residues. Losses at the gene ends were 2 bases for V and 6 bases for J; bases not matched to a gene: 4. The CDR3 DNA is TGTGCCAGCAGTTTACGAGCGGGGGGGCTCAATGAGCAGTTCTTC. It specifies CASSLRAGGLNEQFF.

The chain is built from TRBV27 and TRBJ2-7; 7 bases match TRBD1. V dropped 3 bases and J dropped 8; count of bases not matched to a gene: 1. CDR3 length: 11 residues. Germline V gene data show CDR1 as MNHEY and CDR2 as SMNVEV (reference sequence). The CDR3 nucleotides read TGTGCCAGCAGTTTTAGGGGGCAGCAGTACTTC. Its protein is CASSFRGQQYF.

V gene TRBV11-2 combines with J gene TRBJ1-3, with D perhaps matching TRBD1 (5 bases). Germline V lookup: CDR1 SGHAT, CDR2 FQNNGV. The CDR3 runs to 13 residues. With 2 bases removed from V and 8 bases from J, the gap between germline ends came to 10 bases. CDR3 in DNA: TGTGCCAGCAGCTTATTTAGGGGTGACACCATATATTTT. Translation gives CASSLFRGDTIYF.

The rearrangement links TRBV7-2 to TRBJ2-4; 8 nucleotides match TRBD1. J gave up 0 bases and V 0 bases, and 10 bases lay outside the gene matches. Looked up from germline, CDR1 is SGHTA and CDR2 is FQGNSA. The CDR3 is 19 residues long. DNA of the CDR3: TGTGCCAGCAGCTTAGCGCCACAGGGGGAGAATCTAGCCAAAAACATTCAGTACTTC. Protein sequence: CASSLAPQGENLAKNIQYF.

The chain combines TRBV18 with TRBJ2-5; D gene ambiguous. The V end lost 4 bases, the J end lost 5 bases, and 11 bases lay between the germline ends. This CDR3 spans 13 amino acids. The germline gives CDR1 KGHSH, CDR2 LQKENI. CDR3 region: CASSLLIEETQYF. DNA for the CDR3: TGTGCCAGCTCACTACTAATCGAGGAGACCCAGTACTTC.

The chain is built from TRBV7-6 and TRBJ1-4; D call uncertain. The length of the CDR3 is 15 residues. Trimming left V 5 bases short and J 5 bases short, with 15 bases between. The germline CDR1 and CDR2 sequences are SGHVS and FNYEAQ. CDR3 sequence (DNA): TGTGCCAGCAGCCCCCAGGTCCTGAGGAATGAAAAACTGTTTTTT. It specifies CASSPQVLRNEKLFF.

This sequence joins TRBV28 and TRBJ2-3; TRBD2 aligns across 8 bases. CDR1 MDHEN and CDR2 SYDVKM come from the germline V gene. The length of the CDR3 is 16 residues. V lost 3 bases and J lost 7; bases outside the gene matches: 12. CDR3 amino acids: CASSFPQAGVGNTQYF. For the CDR3, the DNA is TGTGCCAGCAGTTTTCCCCAAGCGGGAGTCGGAAATACGCAGTATTTT.

This chain joins TRBV30 and TRBJ1-5, with D uncertain. Between the trimmed V and J ends, which lost 2 bases and 4 bases, there was a span of 6 bases. The CDR3 is made up of 12 amino acids. The V gene's germline CDR1 is GTSNPN and CDR2 SVGIG (reference sequence). CDR3 DNA sequence: TGTGCCTGGAGTAACCCAAATCAGCCCCAGCATTTT. It encodes CAWSNPNQPQHF.

This clone is a singleton in its sample. The chain carries TRBV5-6 and TRBJ2-1; TRBD1 aligns across 9 bases. CDR1 and CDR2 from the germline V gene are SGHDT and YYEEEE. The V and J ends lost 3 bases and 6 bases, in that order; junction bases with no gene match: 1. The CDR3 consists of 13 residues. This CDR3 is CASSWGQGNEQFF. CDR3 nucleotides: TGTGCCAGCAGCTGGGGACAGGGCAATGAGCAGTTCTTC.

V is TRBV7-8 and J is TRBJ1-5; 7 positions agree with TRBD1. The germline gives CDR1 SGHVS, CDR2 FQNEAQ. The ends lost 4 bases at V and 4 bases at J; junction bases unmatched: 10. There are 16 residues in the CDR3. The CDR3 DNA reads as TGTGCCAGCAGCTCTCAGACAGGGTCGCGGAATCAGCCCCAGCATTTT. It is translated as CASSSQTGSRNQPQHF. The full variable domain, rest sourced from reference TRBV7-8 and TRBJ1-5, is GAGVSQSPRYKVAKRGQDVALRCDPISGHVSLFWYQQALGQGPEFLTYFQNEAQLDKSGLPSDRFFAERPEGSVSTLKIQRTQQEDSAVYLCASSSQTGSRNQPQHFGDGTRLSIL.

In this sample, this clone turned up once. CDR3 sequence: CASSRGEGLSEQYF. DNA of the CDR3: TGTGCCAGCTCACGGGGGGAGGGCCTCAGCGAGCAGTACTTC. The J gene is TRBJ2-7, the V gene TRBV18, with TRBD2 identical over 7 bases. CDR1 is KGHSH, CDR2 LQKENI, per germline. CDR3 size: 14 residues. With 4 bases clipped from V and 6 bases from J, the junction kept 9 bases outside the gene matches.

The V gene is TRBV5-1, the J gene TRBJ2-7; D is unclear. The germline gives CDR1 SGHRS, CDR2 YFSETQ. V lost 1 base and J 6 bases, leaving 11 bases between the germline ends. The CDR3 has 13 amino acids. The CDR3 reads CASSLTESPEQYF. The CDR3 DNA reads as TGCGCCAGCAGCTTGACAGAATCGCCCGAGCAGTACTTC. Based on the CDR3 plus reference TRBV5-1 and TRBJ2-7, the full variable domain is KAGVTQTPRYLIKTRGQQVTLSCSPISGHRSVSWYQQTPGQGLQFLFEYFSETQRNKGNFPGRFSGRQFSNSRSEMNVSTLELGDSALYLCASSLTESPEQYFGPGTRLTVT.

A single count supports this clone. The chain employs TRBV5-1 and TRBJ1-3; D call uncertain. The CDR3 has 16 amino acids. The germline CDR1 and CDR2 sequences are SGHRS and YFSETQ. V lost 0 bases to trimming and J lost 6 bases, with 16 bases between them. The CDR3 protein is CASSLADKWGENTIYF. The CDR3 DNA follows: TGCGCCAGCAGCTTGGCCGATAAGTGGGGAGAAAACACCATATATTTT.

CDR3 protein: CASMRREGRPYEQYF. CDR3 DNA: TGTGCCAGCATGAGGAGGGAAGGGCGTCCCTACGAGCAGTACTTC. V and J are TRBV2 and TRBJ2-7; possibly TRBD2 for D (6 bases). V dropped 7 bases and J dropped 2 bases, with 18 bases sitting between them. This CDR3 has 15 residues. Germline V lookup: CDR1 SNHLY, CDR2 FYNNEI.

The CDR3 coding sequence is TGTGCCAGCAGCCCGTTGACGGGTTCTAGCACAGATACGCAGTATTTT. This encodes CASSPLTGSSTDTQYF. This chain joins TRBV4-2 and TRBJ2-3; D unclear. Germline V gene lookup returns CDR1 LGHNA and CDR2 YNFKEQ. Trimming cost V 4 bases and J 0 bases, with 14 bases left between them. CDR3 length equals 16 residues.

The rearrangement joins TRBV18 to TRBJ2-7, with D unclear. Trimming left V 0 bases short and J 4 bases short, with 13 bases between. The germline V gene encodes CDR1 KGHSH and CDR2 LQKENI. The CDR3 runs 15 residues. The CDR3 nucleotides read TGTGCCAGCTCACCACCGGGAAGGGAAGGGTACGAGCAGTACTTC. It codes for CASSPPGREGYEQYF.

This clone has more than one count but fewer than ten. The chain recombines TRBV28 with TRBJ1-2; D unresolved. Trimming cost V 5 bases and J 3 bases, with 1 base left between them. This CDR3 has 10 amino acids. Germline V gene sequence: CDR1 MDHEN, CDR2 SYDVKM. In nucleotides, the CDR3 is TGTGCCAGCAGTCACTATGGCTACACCTTC. Encoded protein: CASSHYGYTF.

This clone was detected a few times. The genes are TRBV5-1 and TRBJ1-4, with 7 nucleotides matching TRBD1. Losses at the gene ends were 0 bases for V and 5 bases for J; bases not matched to a gene: 1. Germline V CDR1 and CDR2: SGHRS, YFSETQ. The CDR3 runs to 14 residues. Here the CDR3 reads CASSLETGNEKLFF. The CDR3 coding sequence is TGCGCCAGCAGCTTGGAGACAGGGAATGAAAAACTGTTTTTT.